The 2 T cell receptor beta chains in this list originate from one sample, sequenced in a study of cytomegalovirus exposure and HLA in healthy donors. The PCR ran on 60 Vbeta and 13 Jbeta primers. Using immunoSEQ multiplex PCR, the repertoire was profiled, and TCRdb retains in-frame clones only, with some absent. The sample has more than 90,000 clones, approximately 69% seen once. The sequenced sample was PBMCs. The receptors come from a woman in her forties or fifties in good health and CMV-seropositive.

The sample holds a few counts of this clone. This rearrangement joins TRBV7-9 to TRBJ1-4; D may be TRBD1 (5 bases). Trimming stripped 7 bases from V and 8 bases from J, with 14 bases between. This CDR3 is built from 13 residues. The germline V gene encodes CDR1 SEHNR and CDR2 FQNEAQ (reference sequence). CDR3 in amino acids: CASNGQGDEKLFF. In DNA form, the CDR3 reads TGTGCCAGCAATGGGCAGGGTGACGAAAAACTGTTTTTT. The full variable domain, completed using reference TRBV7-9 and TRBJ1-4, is DTGVSQNPRHKITKRGQNVTFRCDPISEHNRLYWYRQTLGQGPEFLTYFQNEAQLEKSRLLSDRFSAERPKGSFSTLEIQRTEQGDSAMYLCASNGQGDEKLFFGSGTQLSVL.

The CDR3 reads CASSLGQGQEQYF. The CDR3, as DNA: TGTGCCAGCTCCCTAGGACAGGGACAAGAGCAGTACTTC. The chain joins TRBV18 to TRBJ2-7; 8 bases map to TRBD1. The CDR3 has 13 residues. V lost 6 bases, J lost 7 bases, and 8 bases stayed unmatched. Germline lookup yields CDR1 KGHSH and CDR2 LQKENI.